This is a list of T cell receptor beta chains from one sample in a study of identical twins. From the 5' RACE reads, TCRdb called clonotypes with MiXCR, one entry per CDR3 protein. This table holds 550,000 to 800,000 distinct CDR3 sequences, around 7.5% found once. The sample was also reused in another study, on yellow fever vaccine responses in identical twins.

What was sequenced was PBMCs. These receptors originate from a woman between 18 and 30 years old in good health. Each CDR3 is given with its conserved first and last residue. Fields, in order: J gene, clone size, CDR3 length, V gene, D gene, CDR3 protein, CDR3 DNA. D genes are given only for firm matches. Size is stated for part of the rows, as once, few or many counts, or as a class when the clone is expanded.

>TRBJ1-3|many|14|TRBV10-3|.
CAISERTLGNTIYF
TGTGCCATCAGTGAAAGGACACTCGGAAACACCATATATTTT
>TRBJ2-5|.|14|TRBV11-2|TRBD2
CASSLPSGSGTQYF
TGTGCCAGCAGCTTACCTAGCGGGAGCGGGACCCAGTACTTC
>TRBJ2-5|many|13|TRBV5-1|TRBD1
CASRGTDQETQYF
TGCGCCAGCAGAGGGACAGACCAAGAGACCCAGTACTTC
>TRBJ2-2|.|15|TRBV19|.
CASSIAGSGTGELFF
TGTGCCAGTAGTATTGCAGGGAGTGGCACCGGGGAGCTGTTTTTT
>TRBJ2-1|many|15|TRBV6-4|.
CASSESASSYNEQFF
TGTGCCAGCAGTGAATCAGCGAGCTCCTACAATGAGCAGTTCTTC
>TRBJ2-7|few|12|TRBV28|TRBD1
CASGDSTYEQYF
TGTGCCAGTGGGGACAGTACCTACGAGCAGTACTTC
>TRBJ2-5|few|15|TRBV12-3/TRBV12-4|.
CASSSGGAGQETQYF
TGTGCCAGCAGTTCGGGCGGAGCCGGCCAGGAGACCCAGTACTTC
>TRBJ2-7|.|13|TRBV6-2/TRBV6-3|.
CASSYVDSYEQYF
TGTGCCAGCAGTTACGTTGACTCCTACGAGCAGTACTTC
>TRBJ2-1|.|15|TRBV7-9|TRBD2
CASSPSGSTYNEQFF
TGTGCCAGCAGCCCTAGCGGGAGCACCTACAATGAGCAGTTCTTC
>TRBJ2-1|few|16|TRBV20-1|TRBD1
CCARSPGQGAINEQFF
TGCTGTGCTAGAAGTCCGGGACAGGGGGCGATCAATGAGCAGTTCTTC
>TRBJ2-3|.|14|TRBV5-4|TRBD1
CASMGTGVTDTQYF
TGTGCCAGCATGGGGACAGGGGTCACAGATACGCAGTATTTT
>TRBJ1-1|.|20|TRBV28|.
CASSPLVFWQGKEMNTEAFF
.
>TRBJ1-3|.|15|TRBV12-3/TRBV12-4|.
CASSWGDPSGNTIYF
TGTGCCAGCTCCTGGGGGGATCCCTCTGGAAACACCATATATTTT
>TRBJ2-6|.|13|TRBV12-3/TRBV12-4|.
CASSLNRANVLTF
TGTGCCAGCAGTTTAAACCGGGCCAACGTCCTGACTTTC
>TRBJ2-7|few|15|TRBV25-1|TRBD2
CASSEGGLGIDEQYF
TGTGCCAGCAGTGAAGGGGGACTAGGAATCGACGAGCAGTACTTC
>TRBJ1-1|.|12|TRBV20-1|TRBD1
CSAGTGVTEAFF
TGCAGTGCTGGGACAGGGGTTACTGAAGCTTTCTTT
>TRBJ2-7|many|15|TRBV7-2|TRBD2
CASSLAREITYEQYF
TGTGCCAGCAGCTTAGCGCGGGAGATCACCTACGAGCAGTACTTC
>TRBJ2-5|few|16|TRBV11-2|TRBD1
CASSSSGGAGAETQYF
TGTGCCAGCAGCTCCTCAGGGGGCGCGGGTGCTGAGACCCAGTACTTC
>TRBJ1-4|few|15|TRBV4-2|TRBD1
CASSQESQGDEKLFF
TGTGCCAGCAGCCAAGAAAGCCAGGGGGATGAAAAACTGTTTTTT
>TRBJ1-2|few|15|TRBV12-3/TRBV12-4|.
CASTIGMRGYYGYTF
TGTGCCAGCACTATAGGGATGCGGGGGTATTATGGCTACACCTTC
>TRBJ2-3|few|16|TRBV5-1|.
CASSLDGAKGTDTQYF
TGCGCCAGCAGCTTGGATGGTGCTAAGGGCACAGATACGCAGTATTTT
>TRBJ2-1|few|15|TRBV2|TRBD2
CASRVTSGYYNEQFF
TGTGCCAGCAGGGTGACTAGCGGTTACTACAATGAGCAGTTCTTC
>TRBJ1-1|.|15|TRBV7-2|.
CASSSTGTLNTEAFF
TGTGCCAGCAGCTCGACCGGGACTTTGAACACTGAAGCTTTCTTT
>TRBJ2-1|many|12|TRBV20-1|.
CSAGPGLGEQFF
TGCAGTGCAGGACCAGGGTTGGGTGAGCAGTTCTTC
>TRBJ2-7|many|14|TRBV20-1|.
CSARDPRAGYEQYF
TGCAGTGCTAGAGACCCGAGGGCTGGGTACGAGCAGTACTTC
>TRBJ1-3|.|14|TRBV7-9|.
CASTEVRSGNTIYF
TGTGCCAGCACTGAGGTTCGCTCTGGAAACACCATATATTTT
>TRBJ2-3|many|15|TRBV3-1|.
CASSRREPSHGTQYF
TGTGCCAGCAGCCGGAGGGAGCCTTCGCATGGTACGCAGTATTTT
>TRBJ2-2|many|14|TRBV24-1|.
CATSDLGNTGELFF
TGTGCCACCAGTGATTTGGGTAACACCGGGGAGCTGTTTTTT